This T cell receptor (beta chain) emerged from a study of CD8 T cells in Susac syndrome. CDR1 and CDR2 (germline): LNHNV, YYDKDF (reference sequence). Trimming cost V 4 bases and J 2 bases; bases outside gene matches: 5. The CDR3 is 16 amino acids. The authors sequenced TCR beta from blood CD8+ and CD4+ T cells. The study used healthy donors as controls matched for age and sex. RNA was extracted with the RNeasy kit, and a quantity of roughly 0.5 to 1 ug was reverse transcribed using random hexamers. Amplification of TCR beta CDR3 used immunoSEQ multiplex PCR across 54 Vbeta and 13 Jbeta. MiXCR, run by TCRdb on the immunoSEQ multiplex PCR reads, gives a single entry per CDR3 protein. Of about 120,000 distinct CDR3 sequences in the sample, 80% to 95% were seen once.

The chain carries TRBV15 and TRBJ2-1; 10 bases are a match to TRBD2. Material: CD4+ T cells from PBMCs. The receptor comes from a human donor in good health. CDR3 amino acids: CATSISSGRTYNEQFF. The CDR3 bases are TGTGCCACCAGCATTAGTAGCGGGAGGACCTACAATGAGCAGTTCTTC.